Presented here are 7 T cell receptor beta chains from one specimen sequenced in a study of T cell changes during pregnancy in multiple sclerosis. The table came from immunoSEQ multiplex PCR; TCRdb's copy has only in-frame clones and leaves some out. The sample lists about 36,000 clones, approximately 92% occurring once. Sequenced sample: PBMCs (not recorded whether the cells were cultured). These receptors originate from a female donor with multiple sclerosis, enrolled in a pregnancy study.

The J gene is TRBJ2-5, the V gene TRBV5-1, with 7 bases matching TRBD2. Germline V CDR1 and CDR2: SGHRS, YFSETQ. There are 14 residues in the CDR3. V lost 4 bases, J lost 4 bases, and 7 bases stayed unmatched. The CDR3 nucleotides read TGCGCCAGCAGCCACCAGCGGGAAGGAGAGACCCAGTACTTC. Protein product: CASSHQREGETQYF. The whole variable domain, remainder taken from reference TRBV5-1 and TRBJ2-5, is KAGVTQTPRYLIKTRGQQVTLSCSPISGHRSVSWYQQTPGQGLQFLFEYFSETQRNKGNFPGRFSGRQFSNSRSEMNVSTLELGDSALYLCASSHQREGETQYFGPGTRLLVL.

The chain couples TRBV7-3 to TRBJ2-2; D is uncertain. V was shortened by 3 bases and J by 1 base, with 6 bases between the two germline ends. The V gene's germline CDR1 is SGHTA and CDR2 FQGTGA. The CDR3 consists of 14 residues. In nucleotides, the CDR3 is TGTGCCAGCAGCTTTCACCAGAACACCGGGGAGCTGTTTTTT. Protein product: CASSFHQNTGELFF.

J is TRBJ2-1 and V is TRBV25-1; TRBD2 matches 7 bases. V shed 2 bases, J shed 5 bases, and the junction held 3 bases outside the gene matches. This CDR3 region has 14 residues. Germline V gene data show CDR1 as MGHDK and CDR2 as SYGVNS. CDR3 loop: CASSELAENNEQFF. The CDR3 DNA is TGTGCCAGCAGTGAACTAGCGGAAAACAATGAGCAGTTCTTC.

The chain combines TRBV29-1 with TRBJ2-2; D gene uncertain. V was trimmed by 5 bases and J by 6 bases, leaving 10 bases between them. Per germline, CDR1 SQVTM and CDR2 ANQGSEA. The length of the CDR3 is 12 residues. The CDR3 region is CSVRTPAGELFF. CDR3 bases: TGCAGCGTTCGGACCCCCGCCGGGGAGCTGTTTTTT.

The chain has TRBV5-4 and TRBJ2-1; 8 positions match TRBD1. CDR3 size: 16 residues. J was trimmed by 0 bases and V by 4 bases; bases with no gene match: 6. The germline CDR1 and CDR2 sequences are SGHNT and YYREEE (reference sequence). The CDR3 reads CASSRDRGGSYNEQFF. The CDR3 coding sequence is TGTGCCAGCAGCCGTGACAGGGGCGGCTCCTACAATGAGCAGTTCTTC.

V gene TRBV18 combines with J gene TRBJ1-5, with TRBD1 as a possible D gene (6 bases). Trimming took 2 bases from V and 5 from J, leaving 10 bases between them. This CDR3 contains 14 residues. The germline V gene has CDR1 KGHSH and CDR2 LQKENI. This chain's CDR3 is CASSPGGADQPQHF. In DNA, the CDR3 is TGTGCCAGCTCACCAGGGGGGGCGGATCAGCCCCAGCATTTT.

J is TRBJ2-7 and V is TRBV19; a weak D match, TRBD2 (6 bases). The CDR3 runs to 12 residues. The ends were cut back, 5 bases at V and 5 bases at J, with 10 bases in the middle. CDR1 and CDR2 from the germline V gene are LNHDA and SQIVND (reference sequence). The CDR3 protein is CASSSGGHEQYF. The DNA of the CDR3 is TGTGCCAGTAGTTCCGGGGGTCACGAGCAGTACTTC.